These 15 T cell receptor beta chains came from one sample sequenced in a study of shared clonotypes between healthy human individuals. The protocol was immunoSEQ multiplex PCR, while the TCRdb copy is restricted to in-frame clones and leaves out a portion. The sample has more than 450,000 clones; 79% are singletons. The sequenced sample consisted of PBMCs. The receptors stem from a woman between 40 and 55 years old in good health. Some clones in this sample may be carry-over from other donors' samples.

The table lists this clone with a count of one. CDR3 DNA: TGTGCCAGCAGTGAAGCCAGGGAGGTATCTGGCTACACCTTC. Its protein product is CASSEAREVSGYTF. The gene calls are TRBV2 and TRBJ1-2; D may be TRBD1 (5 bases). Trimming removed 0 bases at V and 7 bases at J, with 12 bases between. The CDR3 covers 14 residues. CDR1 SNHLY and CDR2 FYNNEI come from the germline V gene.

The chain carries TRBV4-3 and TRBJ1-3; D uncertain. CDR3 length equals 15 residues. V gave up 0 bases and J gave up 7 bases, with 13 bases separating them. Looked up from germline, CDR1 is LGHNA and CDR2 is YSLEER. The CDR3 protein is CASSQEAATGNTIYF. The CDR3 coding sequence is TGCGCCAGCAGCCAAGAGGCGGCAACGGGGAACACCATATATTTT.

V gene TRBV5-1 combines with J gene TRBJ2-1, with D uncertain. Per germline, CDR1 SGHRS and CDR2 YFSETQ. V was clipped by 0 bases and J by 1 base, with 8 bases between them. The CDR3 contains 15 residues. The CDR3 region has the DNA TGCGCCAGCAGCTTGGGCGGAAATTCCTACAATGAGCAGTTCTTC. This encodes CASSLGGNSYNEQFF. Drawing the rest from reference TRBV5-1 and TRBJ2-1, the complete variable domain is KAGVTQTPRYLIKTRGQQVTLSCSPISGHRSVSWYQQTPGQGLQFLFEYFSETQRNKGNFPGRFSGRQFSNSRSEMNVSTLELGDSALYLCASSLGGNSYNEQFFGPGTRLTVL.

The rearrangement uses TRBV25-1 and TRBJ1-2; TRBD1 might be the D (5 bases). Germline CDR1 MGHDK, CDR2 SYGVNS. The CDR3 length is 15 residues. V was trimmed by 0 bases and J by 4 bases, leaving 12 bases between them. CDR3 sequence reads: CASSEYKGETYGYTF. CDR3 DNA sequence: TGTGCCAGCAGTGAATATAAAGGGGAGACCTATGGCTACACCTTC.

The CDR3 region is CASSSGRGAEQYF. Written as DNA, the CDR3 is TGTGCCAGCAGCTCCGGGCGGGGAGCTGAGCAGTACTTC. V is TRBV11-2 and J is TRBJ2-7, with TRBD2 as a possible D gene (6 bases). The CDR3 is 13 amino acids. Germline loops: CDR1 SGHAT, CDR2 FQNNGV. V lost 4 bases and J 7 bases, leaving 14 bases between the germline ends.

This clone was picked up one time. The J gene is TRBJ1-4, the V gene TRBV28, with 8 bases matching TRBD1. The germline gives CDR1 MDHEN, CDR2 SYDVKM. The CDR3 covers 14 residues. With 8 bases clipped from V and 5 bases from J, the junction kept 7 bases outside the gene matches. Here the CDR3 reads CASRPTGGNEKLFF. For the CDR3, the DNA is TGTGCCAGCCGGCCCACAGGGGGAAATGAAAAACTGTTTTTT.

The CDR3 protein is CASRPHSTDTQYF. CDR3 bases: TGTGCCAGCAGGCCTCATAGCACAGATACGCAGTATTTT. This chain links TRBV27 with TRBJ2-3; D is undetermined. The V gene's germline CDR1 is MNHEY and CDR2 SMNVEV (reference sequence). The CDR3 length is 13 residues. V was trimmed by 6 bases and J by 0 bases, leaving 7 bases between them.

The rearrangement links TRBV5-4 to TRBJ1-2, with D maybe TRBD1 (5 bases). This CDR3 contains 15 residues. Trimming removed 4 bases at V and 4 bases at J, with 17 bases between. CDR1 is SGHNT, CDR2 YYREEE, per germline (reference sequence). The CDR3 DNA sequence: TGTGCCAGCAGCCCGGGGCCACGGGACGGCTATGGCTACACCTTC. This encodes CASSPGPRDGYGYTF.

V gene TRBV7-3 combines with J gene TRBJ2-1; D is possibly TRBD2 (5 bases). Germline loops: CDR1 SGHTA, CDR2 FQGTGA. The CDR3 extends over 18 amino acids. V was trimmed by 0 bases and J by 7 bases, leaving 22 bases between them. CDR3 region: CASSLTGLGYRGSNEQFF. Here the CDR3 DNA reads TGTGCCAGCAGCTTAACAGGGCTGGGCTACCGCGGGTCGAATGAGCAGTTCTTC.

The sample holds a few counts of this clone. The rearrangement uses TRBV6-1 and TRBJ1-4, with no clear D. Germline CDR1 reads MNHNS; CDR2 reads SASEGT. CDR3 length: 10 residues. V lost 1 base and J 14 bases, leaving 5 bases between the germline ends. CDR3 sequence (DNA): TGTGCCAGCAGTGAAGGCAGGCTGTTTTTT. Amino acid sequence: CASSEGRLFF.

A note on this clone: A read error is the likely source, as a far larger clone sits one nucleotide away. V usage is TRBV11-2 and J usage is TRBJ1-2, with D uncertain. The CDR3 is 15 residues long. The germline V gene has CDR1 SGHAT and CDR2 FQNNGV. V was trimmed by 7 bases and J by 8 bases, leaving 23 bases between them. CDR3 amino acids: CASNATSEGIGGYTF. For the CDR3, the DNA is TGTGCCAGCAACGCAACTTCGGAGGGTATAGGGGGCTACACCTTC.

About this clone itself: Other nucleotide sequences from this sample produce the same CDR3. The chain is built from TRBV7-2 and TRBJ1-1; TRBD1 matches 7 bases. The V gene end was trimmed by 5 bases and the J gene end by 1 base; junction bases not matched to a gene: 4. Germline lookup yields CDR1 SGHTA and CDR2 FQGNSA. The CDR3 has 14 residues. In DNA, the CDR3 is TGTGCCAGCAGCCTACGGACAGGGAACACTGAAGCTTTCTTT. Its translation: CASSLRTGNTEAFF.

The V gene is TRBV28, the J gene TRBJ1-1, with D unclear. The CDR3 extends over 14 amino acids. Trimming stripped 6 bases from V and 1 base from J, with 12 bases between. CDR1 and CDR2 from the germline V gene are MDHEN and SYDVKM. The CDR3 loop reads CASSSTGRNTEAFF. CDR3 DNA: TGTGCCAGCAGCTCTACCGGCCGGAACACTGAAGCTTTCTTT.

The V call is TRBV19, the J call TRBJ2-4; 8 bases align to TRBD1. Germline V gives CDR1 LNHDA, CDR2 SQIVND (reference sequence). This CDR3 is built from 14 residues. Trimming at V came to 4 bases and at J to 8 bases, leaving 7 bases not matched to a gene. CDR3 in DNA: TGTGCCAGTAGTAATCAGGGGGCCGGAGACATTCAGTACTTC. It yields the protein CASSNQGAGDIQYF.

The chain joins TRBV25-1 to TRBJ2-1, with TRBD2 matching 8 bases. Germline-derived CDR1 and CDR2 are MGHDK and SYGVNS. This CDR3 is 13 amino acids long. V lost 9 bases, J lost 5 bases, and 6 bases stayed unmatched. The CDR3 sequence: CASSGTHHNEQFF. The CDR3 coding sequence is TGTGCCAGTAGCGGGACTCACCACAATGAGCAGTTCTTC.